This passage covers 28 T cell receptor beta chains from one sample sequenced in a study of T cells after yellow fever vaccination. TCRdb fed the 5' RACE reads into MiXCR, producing one record per CDR3 protein. Of approximately 550,000 distinct CDR3 sequences in the sample, 19% are singletons; the top ten hold roughly an eighth. The sequenced sample was PBMCs, obtained 15 days after the yellow fever booster vaccination. All receptors come from a man younger than 45 who received the YFV17D yellow fever vaccine.

This clonotype was picked up a small number of times. This chain uses TRBV5-1 with TRBJ2-7, with a possible D match to TRBD1 (6 bases). This CDR3 is built from 15 residues. V was clipped by 0 bases and J by 5 bases, with 15 bases between them. Germline V CDR1 and CDR2: SGHRS, YFSETQ. The DNA for the CDR3 is TGCGCCAGCAGCTTGGAGGGCAGGGGCGGAAACGAGCAGTACTTC. Protein: CASSLEGRGGNEQYF.

This clonotype has more than one count but fewer than ten. This rearrangement joins TRBV25-1 to TRBJ2-1; D uncertain. From germline, CDR1 is MGHDK and CDR2 SYGVNS. V lost 1 base, J lost 5 bases, and 12 bases lay in between. The CDR3 is made up of 15 amino acids. CDR3 region: CASSESRTADNEQFF. The CDR3 DNA reads as TGTGCCAGCAGTGAATCCCGGACGGCGGACAATGAGCAGTTCTTC.

The gene calls are TRBV27 and TRBJ2-1; possibly TRBD1 for D (5 bases). V lost 2 bases, J lost 2 bases, and 13 bases lay in between. Germline V CDR1 and CDR2: MNHEY, SMNVEV (reference sequence). This CDR3 has 16 amino acids. Here the CDR3 DNA reads TGTGCCAGCAGTTTACTCGAGACAGTGGCCTACAATGAGCAGTTCTTC. It specifies CASSLLETVAYNEQFF.

This clonotype occurred a few times. V gene TRBV20-1 combines with J gene TRBJ2-1, with D perhaps TRBD2 (6 bases). V shed 2 bases and J shed 0 bases, with 14 bases lying between them. Germline V gene data show CDR1 as DFQATT and CDR2 as SNEGSKA (reference sequence). CDR3 length: 16 residues. The CDR3 bases are TGCAGTGCTAGACGCCGTCCGACTAGCTCCTACAATGAGCAGTTCTTC. This gives the protein CSARRRPTSSYNEQFF.

This chain uses TRBV24-1 with TRBJ2-1; TRBD2 matches at 8 bases. CDR1 is KGHDR, CDR2 SFDVKD, per germline. V lost 0 bases, J lost 0 bases, and 3 bases stayed unmatched. The CDR3 is 17 residues long. The CDR3 protein is CATSDLSGRDSYNEQFF. The CDR3 region has the DNA TGTGCCACCAGTGATTTGAGCGGGAGAGACTCCTACAATGAGCAGTTCTTC.

The rearrangement links TRBV3-1 to TRBJ2-3, with D perhaps TRBD2 (6 bases). V was shortened by 4 bases and J by 1 base, with 12 bases between the two germline ends. The CDR3 sequence is 15 residues long. Germline CDR1 is LGHDT and CDR2 is YNNKEL (reference sequence). CDR3 residues: CASSLGTSRTDTQYF. The CDR3 bases are TGTGCCAGCAGCCTCGGGACTTCACGCACAGATACGCAGTATTTT.

This clonotype has just a few counts. The rearrangement links TRBV29-1 to TRBJ2-7; TRBD1 matches 9 bases. The CDR3 is made up of 13 amino acids. The germline V gene has CDR1 SQVTM and CDR2 ANQGSEA. V shed 7 bases and J 1 base; nucleotides not matched to a gene: 5. The CDR3 sequence: CSAGQGQSYEQYF. CDR3 coding DNA: TGCAGCGCCGGACAGGGGCAATCCTACGAGCAGTACTTC.

The chain has TRBV10-3 and TRBJ2-1; no clear D. Germline lookup yields CDR1 ENHRY and CDR2 SYGVKD. The germline V and J ends were trimmed by 10 bases and 9 bases, with 16 bases remaining between them. The CDR3 runs to 12 residues. DNA of the CDR3: TGTGCCACCCGGCAGCCATCCGGTGAGCAGTTCTTC. It specifies CATRQPSGEQFF.

This clonotype was observed at least ten times. Compared with germline, one end of the junction differs, possibly owing to a read error. V usage is TRBV28 and J usage is TRBJ2-7, with 9 bases that match TRBD1. The CDR3 loop spans 15 amino acids. Germline V gene data show CDR1 as MDHEN and CDR2 as SYDVKM. CDR3 coding DNA: TGTGCCAGCAGCTTATCCGGGACAGGGACCTACGAGCAGTACTTC. This gives the protein CASSLSGTGTYEQYF.

This clonotype was counted only a few times. The chain employs TRBV20-1 and TRBJ2-7, with D possibly TRBD2 on 6 matching bases. The germline CDR1 and CDR2 sequences are DFQATT and SNEGSKA (reference sequence). V lost 4 bases, J lost 2 bases, and 9 bases lay in between. CDR3 size: 12 residues. CDR3 region: CSATGTAYEQYF. DNA of the CDR3: TGCAGTGCTACGGGGACTGCCTACGAGCAGTACTTC.

The chain uses TRBV4-3 and TRBJ2-1; D perhaps matches TRBD2 (5 bases). Trimming removed 0 bases from V and 1 base from J, with 13 bases in between. CDR1 LGHNA and CDR2 YSLEER come from the germline V gene. This CDR3 is built from 17 residues. The CDR3 is CASSQDRASFSYNEQFF. In nucleotides, the CDR3 is TGCGCCAGCAGCCAAGATCGGGCTAGCTTTTCCTACAATGAGCAGTTCTTC.

The rearrangement links TRBV29-1 to TRBJ1-2; perhaps TRBD1 as D (5 bases). The V end was cut by 7 bases, the J end by 4 bases, with 19 bases between. The CDR3 totals 14 residues. Germline CDR1 is SQVTM and CDR2 is ANQGSEA. In DNA form, the CDR3 reads TGCAGCGCCCGAAGGCAGGGAGGGAGCTATGGCTACACCTTC. It translates to CSARRQGGSYGYTF.

CDR3 residues: CASSRIAGVVSDTQYF. The CDR3 DNA is TGCGCCAGCTCCCGAATCGCGGGAGTAGTGTCAGATACGCAGTATTTT. The V call is TRBV5-1, the J call TRBJ2-3; 7 bases agree with TRBD2. V was clipped by 7 bases and J by 4 bases; unmatched bases: 15. The germline V gene encodes CDR1 SGHRS and CDR2 YFSETQ. The length of the CDR3 is 16 residues.

The rearrangement uses TRBV6-5 and TRBJ1-1; D is uncertain. There are 14 residues in the CDR3. Germline lookup yields CDR1 MNHEY and CDR2 SVGAGI. V lost 2 bases, J lost 4 bases, and 11 bases lay in between. The CDR3 DNA is TGTGCCAGCAGTTACGACGCACGGGCCACTGAAGCTTTCTTT. Amino acid sequence: CASSYDARATEAFF.

V usage is TRBV7-8 and J usage is TRBJ2-5, with 12 bases lining up with TRBD2. Trimming cost V 0 bases and J 7 bases; bases outside gene matches: 3. The V gene's germline CDR1 is SGHVS and CDR2 FQNEAQ. CDR3 length: 15 amino acids. CDR3 amino acids: CASSLALAGGGTQYF. The CDR3 nucleotides are TGTGCCAGCAGCTTAGCACTAGCGGGAGGAGGGACCCAGTACTTC.

This chain connects TRBV20-1 to TRBJ2-7, with 8 nucleotides matching TRBD2. The V gene end was trimmed by 3 bases and the J gene end by 5 bases; junction bases not matched to a gene: 9. Germline V lookup: CDR1 DFQATT, CDR2 SNEGSKA (reference sequence). This CDR3 spans 14 amino acids. The CDR3 nucleotides read TGCAGTGCTAGTCGTGACGGGAGGGAGGACGAGCAGTACTTC. This codes for CSASRDGREDEQYF.

This clonotype was observed a few times. The V gene is TRBV6-2 or TRBV6-3, the J gene TRBJ2-1, with a weak D call TRBD2 (6 bases). V lost 8 bases to trimming and J lost 9 bases, with 26 bases between them. The germline CDR1 and CDR2 sequences are MNHEY and SVGEGT. The CDR3 runs to 16 residues. The CDR3 loop reads CASRLPGPKARGEQFF. DNA of the CDR3: TGTGCCAGCCGACTTCCCGGGCCTAAAGCGCGGGGTGAGCAGTTCTTC.

The chain joins TRBV10-3 to TRBJ2-2; D not resolved. Germline CDR1 is ENHRY and CDR2 is SYGVKD. This CDR3 region has 13 residues. The CDR3 coding sequence is TGTGCTCGTCGGCAGGATTCAACCGGGGAGCTGTTTTTT. It codes for CARRQDSTGELFF.

The chain employs TRBV20-1 and TRBJ2-2; 7 bases map to TRBD2. This CDR3 contains 13 residues. Germline V gene data show CDR1 as DFQATT and CDR2 as SNEGSKA (reference sequence). Unmatched junction bases numbered 0, after V lost 5 bases and J lost 0 bases. CDR3 protein: CSAGTTNTGELFF. CDR3 bases: TGCAGTGCTGGGACTACGAACACCGGGGAGCTGTTTTTT.

The rearrangement joins TRBV10-1 to TRBJ2-1, with D unresolved. This CDR3 is built from 14 residues. Trimming pared 2 bases from V and 5 bases from J, leaving 10 bases between. Looked up from germline, CDR1 is WNHNN and CDR2 is SYGVQD (reference sequence). CDR3 region: CASSEARSNNEQFF. Here the CDR3 DNA reads TGCGCCAGCAGTGAGGCCAGGTCTAACAATGAGCAGTTCTTC.

The chain links TRBV20-1 to TRBJ2-1; TRBD2 matches 9 bases. Trimming took 4 bases from V and 4 from J; bases not matched to a gene: 2. CDR3 length equals 13 residues. Germline V gene sequence: CDR1 DFQATT, CDR2 SNEGSKA (reference sequence). In DNA form, the CDR3 reads TGCAGTGCTAAGCGGGAGGTATACAATGAGCAGTTCTTC. Translating gives CSAKREVYNEQFF.

The chain joins TRBV7-3 to TRBJ2-3, with 10 bases fitting TRBD2. Germline V gene sequence: CDR1 SGHTA, CDR2 FQGTGA. Trimming took 0 bases from V and 2 from J; bases not matched to a gene: 8. This CDR3 is 18 amino acids long. The CDR3 sequence: CASSLTVRLAGVTDTQYF. The CDR3 DNA follows: TGTGCCAGCAGCTTAACAGTCCGGCTAGCGGGAGTCACAGATACGCAGTATTTT.

This clonotype occurred many times. This sequence joins TRBV12-3 or TRBV12-4 and TRBJ1-6, with D unresolved. V shed 6 bases and J shed 4 bases, with 13 bases lying between them. This CDR3 is 15 amino acids long. The CDR3 nucleotides are TGTGCCAGCAGAGTCGTCGGCGGTTATAATTCACCCCTCCACTTT. Its translation: CASRVVGGYNSPLHF.

The chain has TRBV18 and TRBJ2-4; TRBD1 or TRBD2 may be the D gene (5 bases each). The germline gives CDR1 KGHSH, CDR2 LQKENI. V was pared by 6 bases and J by 8 bases, with 17 bases between. There are 14 residues in the CDR3. DNA of the CDR3: TGTGCCAGCTCCCCGGGACGAGGCCCTGACATTCAGTACTTC. Residues: CASSPGRGPDIQYF.

V and J are TRBV6-1 and TRBJ2-7; 9 bases match TRBD2. This CDR3 contains 14 residues. Trimming cost V 5 bases and J 4 bases; bases outside gene matches: 6. Germline V lookup: CDR1 MNHNS, CDR2 SASEGT. The CDR3 DNA is TGTGCCAGCAGTCCGAGGACTAGCGTTTACGAGCAGTACTTC. This translates into CASSPRTSVYEQYF.

This clonotype was counted between two and nine times. The rearrangement joins TRBV25-1 to TRBJ2-2; TRBD2 agrees at 7 bases. Germline trimming cut 3 bases from V and 6 bases from J; bases unmatched to any gene: 4. This CDR3 comprises 14 residues. Germline V lookup: CDR1 MGHDK, CDR2 SYGVNS. The CDR3: CASSDPRGAGELFF. CDR3 DNA sequence: TGTGCCAGCAGTGATCCCCGGGGGGCCGGGGAGCTGTTTTTT.

This clonotype was found a few times. The chain combines TRBV6-1 with TRBJ2-5; no reliable D call. The length of the CDR3 is 10 residues. Germline values: CDR1 MNHNS, CDR2 SASEGT. Between the trimmed V and J ends, which lost 10 bases and 6 bases, there was a span of 9 bases. Here the CDR3 DNA reads TGTGCCACCGGGCCGAAGACCCAGTACTTC. This gives the protein CATGPKTQYF.

This clonotype has more than one count but fewer than ten. The V call is TRBV5-1, the J call TRBJ2-2; 10 nucleotides match TRBD2. Trimming at V came to 7 bases and at J to 5 bases, leaving 11 bases not matched to a gene. From germline, CDR1 is SGHRS and CDR2 YFSETQ. There are 16 residues in the CDR3. CDR3: CASEPSGSVRTGELFF. DNA of the CDR3: TGCGCCAGCGAACCTAGCGGGAGCGTGAGAACCGGGGAGCTGTTTTTT.